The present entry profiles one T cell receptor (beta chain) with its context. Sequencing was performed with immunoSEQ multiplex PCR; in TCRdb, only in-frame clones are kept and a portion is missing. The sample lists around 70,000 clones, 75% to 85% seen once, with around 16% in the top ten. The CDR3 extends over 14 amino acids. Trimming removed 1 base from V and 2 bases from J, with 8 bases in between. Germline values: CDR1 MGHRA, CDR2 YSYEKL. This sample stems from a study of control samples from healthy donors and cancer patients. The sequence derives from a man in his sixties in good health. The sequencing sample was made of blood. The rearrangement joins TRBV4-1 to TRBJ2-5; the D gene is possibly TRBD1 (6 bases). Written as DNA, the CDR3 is TGCGCCAGCAGCCAAGGGGGGCCACAAGAGACCCAGTACTTC. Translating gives CASSQGGPQETQYF.